One sample yielded the 10 T cell receptor beta chains listed below, sequenced in a study of blood T cells in healthy people across ages. Primed by a sample-barcoded 5' primer and a J-beta primer mix, a second PCR proceeded for about 7 to 11 cycles. TCRdb reprocessed the 5' RACE reads via MiXCR and lists one record per CDR3 protein. The data contain hundreds of thousands of distinct CDR3 sequences, roughly 20% of them seen just once; the ten biggest clones take up about 22%. Sequencing input: blood. These receptor sequences come from a man between 65 and 85 years old in good health.

This sequence joins TRBV12-3 or TRBV12-4 and TRBJ1-2, with 7 bases identical to TRBD1. V was pared by 5 bases and J by 13 bases, with 7 bases of the junction left unmatched. The CDR3 covers 11 residues. In DNA, the CDR3 is TGTGCCAGCAGTACGGGGGACAGAATCACCTTC. Translation gives CASSTGDRITF.

The sample holds a few counts of this clonotype. The chain links TRBV6-1 to TRBJ1-2; D ambiguous. The CDR3 sequence is 14 residues long. Germline CDR1 is MNHNS and CDR2 is SASEGT. Trimming pared 11 bases from V and 0 bases from J, leaving 16 bases between. The CDR3: CAGESVYPNYGYTF. The CDR3 DNA follows: TGTGCCGGAGAGAGCGTATACCCTAACTATGGCTACACCTTC.

The J gene is TRBJ2-6, the V gene TRBV20-1; perhaps TRBD1 as D (6 bases). CDR3 length: 15 amino acids. From germline, CDR1 is DFQATT and CDR2 SNEGSKA (reference sequence). V was cut by 6 bases and J by 6 bases, with 18 bases left in between. CDR3 bases: TGCAGTGCACATCCACAGGGACAATCGGCCAACGTCCTGACTTTC. It specifies CSAHPQGQSANVLTF.

The chain is built from TRBV15 and TRBJ2-4; D remains ambiguous. The CDR3 runs 13 residues. Germline V gives CDR1 LNHNV, CDR2 YYDKDF (reference sequence). The V end was cut by 6 bases, the J end by 0 bases, with 6 bases between. In DNA form, the CDR3 reads TGTGCCACCAGGACACCAGCCAAAAACATTCAGTACTTC. As protein: CATRTPAKNIQYF.

The rearrangement uses TRBV9 and TRBJ2-1; D is unclear. TRBJ2-5 explains the end of the DNA better; the J call may be wrong. The germline V gene encodes CDR1 SGDLS and CDR2 YYNGEE. The CDR3 consists of 12 residues. This CDR3 is CASSVDSETQYF. The CDR3 DNA is TGTGCCAGCAGCGTAGACTCCGAGACCCAGTACTTC.

This clonotype was seen a handful of times. The chain links TRBV11-2 to TRBJ2-1, with 10 bases aligning to TRBD2. The better agreement between TRBJ2-7 and the DNA end casts doubt on the J call. CDR3 length equals 17 residues. Per the germline V gene, CDR1 is SGHAT and CDR2 is FQNNGV. The CDR3 sequence is CASSLFLASGGASEQYF. CDR3 DNA sequence: TGTGCCAGCAGCTTATTCCTCGCAAGCGGGGGGGCCTCCGAGCAGTACTTC.

This clonotype has a count of ten or more. The rearrangement links TRBV28 to TRBJ2-3, with D perhaps being TRBD1 or TRBD2 (5 bases each). Germline CDR1 MDHEN, CDR2 SYDVKM. CDR3 length equals 15 residues. V lost 6 bases to trimming and J lost 2 bases, with 15 bases between them. CDR3 region: CASRQPGTLTDTQYF. The CDR3 DNA sequence: TGTGCCAGCAGACAACCCGGGACGCTCACAGATACGCAGTATTTT.

The chain recombines TRBV10-3 with TRBJ1-5; D not resolved. This CDR3 is built from 15 residues. The ends were cut back, 0 bases at V and 0 bases at J, with 6 bases in the middle. The germline V gene encodes CDR1 ENHRY and CDR2 SYGVKD. The CDR3 loop reads CAISESGISNQPQHF. CDR3 bases: TGTGCCATCAGTGAGTCCGGCATTAGCAATCAGCCCCAGCATTTT.

The chain combines TRBV20-1 with TRBJ2-1; TRBD2 agrees at 15 bases. This CDR3 region has 18 residues. The germline gives CDR1 DFQATT, CDR2 SNEGSKA (reference sequence). Trimming took 5 bases from V and 7 from J; bases not matched to a gene: 15. The CDR3 DNA reads as TGCAGTGCTGAGGAACCGAGATCGGGACTAGCGGGGGGAAATGAGCAGTTCTTC. It encodes CSAEEPRSGLAGGNEQFF.

J is TRBJ2-7 and V is TRBV5-1; D unclear. The CDR3 has 14 amino acids. With 0 bases removed from V and 2 bases from J, the gap between germline ends came to 9 bases. Germline-derived CDR1 and CDR2 are SGHRS and YFSETQ. CDR3 in amino acids: CASSLDVGPYEQYF. The CDR3 coding sequence is TGCGCCAGCAGCTTGGACGTGGGTCCCTACGAGCAGTACTTC.